The clone carrying this T cell receptor (beta chain) was seen only a few times. What it recognizes is unknown. The sample belongs to a study of T cell repertoires in cytomegalovirus infection. At the level of the study: Matching HLA type and CMV infection were both indicated by public TCR beta signatures. Whole-study results and caveats: Summed public TCR beta family frequency identified CMV carriers bearing the relevant HLA. It was HLA-C-restricted CMV-specific TCR beta clonotypes that dominated the response ex vivo.

One entry per CDR3 protein, called by TCRdb with MiXCR from the reads. The table lists more than 400,000 distinct CDR3 sequences, about 26% of them singletons. CDR3 length: 12 residues. V lost 4 bases and J lost 7, with 10 bases in between. Per the germline V gene, CDR1 is SGHVS and CDR2 is FNYEAQ. The chain is built from TRBV7-6 and TRBJ1-1; the D gene is possibly TRBD1 (6 bases). Sample: PBMCs. The source is a human donor in good health (CMV status not recorded). Some clones in this sample may be carry-over from other donors' samples. This CDR3 reads CASSSRTDEAFF. The DNA of the CDR3 is TGTGCCAGCAGCTCGCGGACAGATGAAGCTTTCTTT.